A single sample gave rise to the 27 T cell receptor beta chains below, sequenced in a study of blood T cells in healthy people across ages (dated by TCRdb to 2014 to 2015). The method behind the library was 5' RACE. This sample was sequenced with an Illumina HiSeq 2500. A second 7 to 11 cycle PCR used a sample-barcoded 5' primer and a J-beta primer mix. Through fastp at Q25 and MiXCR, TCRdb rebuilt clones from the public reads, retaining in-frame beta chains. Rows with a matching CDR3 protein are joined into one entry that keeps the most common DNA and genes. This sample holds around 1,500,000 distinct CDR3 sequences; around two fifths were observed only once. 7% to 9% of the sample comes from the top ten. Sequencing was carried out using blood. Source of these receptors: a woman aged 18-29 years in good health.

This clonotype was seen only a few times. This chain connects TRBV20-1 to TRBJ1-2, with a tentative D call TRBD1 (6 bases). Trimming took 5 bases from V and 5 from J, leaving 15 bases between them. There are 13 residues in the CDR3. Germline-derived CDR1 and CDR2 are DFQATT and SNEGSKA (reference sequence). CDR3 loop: CSALRQEHYGYTF. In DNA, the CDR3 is TGCAGTGCTCTTCGACAGGAGCATTATGGCTACACCTTC.

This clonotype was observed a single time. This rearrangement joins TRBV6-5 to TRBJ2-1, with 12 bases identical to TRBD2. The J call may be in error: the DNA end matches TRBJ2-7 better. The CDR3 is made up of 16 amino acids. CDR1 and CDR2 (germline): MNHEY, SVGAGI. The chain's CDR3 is CASSYSLAGGYNEQYF. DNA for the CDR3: TGTGCCAGCAGTTACTCGCTAGCGGGAGGGTACAATGAGCAGTACTTC.

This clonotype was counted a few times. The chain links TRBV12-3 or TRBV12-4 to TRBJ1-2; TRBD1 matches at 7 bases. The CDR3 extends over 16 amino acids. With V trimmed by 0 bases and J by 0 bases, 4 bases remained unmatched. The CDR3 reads CASSLAGTVTNYGYTF. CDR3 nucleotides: TGTGCCAGCAGTTTAGCGGGGACAGTTACTAACTATGGCTACACCTTC.

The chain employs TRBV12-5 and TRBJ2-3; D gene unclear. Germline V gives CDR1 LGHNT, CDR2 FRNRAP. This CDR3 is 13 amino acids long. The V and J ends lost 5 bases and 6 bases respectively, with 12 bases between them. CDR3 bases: TGTGCTAGTGGTGTTCAACCCCTGGATACGCAGTATTTT. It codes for CASGVQPLDTQYF.

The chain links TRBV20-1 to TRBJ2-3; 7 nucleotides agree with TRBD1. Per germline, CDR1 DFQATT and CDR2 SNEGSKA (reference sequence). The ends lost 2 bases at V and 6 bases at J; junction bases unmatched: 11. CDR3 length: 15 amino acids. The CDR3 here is CSARNQLIRGDTQYF. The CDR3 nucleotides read TGCAGTGCTAGAAACCAGCTTATCAGGGGGGATACGCAGTATTTT.

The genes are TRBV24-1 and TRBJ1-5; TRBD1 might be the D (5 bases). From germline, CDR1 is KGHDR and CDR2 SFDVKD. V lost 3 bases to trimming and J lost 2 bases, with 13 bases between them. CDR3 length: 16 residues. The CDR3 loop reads CATSDRGASGNQPQHF. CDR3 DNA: TGTGCCACCAGTGATCGAGGGGCGTCAGGCAATCAGCCCCAGCATTTT.

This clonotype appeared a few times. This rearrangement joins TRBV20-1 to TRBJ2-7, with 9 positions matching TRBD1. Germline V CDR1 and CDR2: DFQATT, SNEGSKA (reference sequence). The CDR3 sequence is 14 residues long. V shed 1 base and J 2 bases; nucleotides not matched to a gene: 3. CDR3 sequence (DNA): TGCAGTGCTAGAGGCGGGACAGGGACCTACGAGCAGTACTTC. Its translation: CSARGGTGTYEQYF.

CDR3 nucleotides: TGTGCCAGCAGCCACGGGGGAGTATCGGGGGGCTACACCTTC. This translates into CASSHGGVSGGYTF. The chain couples TRBV3-1 to TRBJ1-2, with D maybe TRBD1 (5 bases). CDR1 and CDR2 (germline): LGHDT, YNNKEL (reference sequence). V was trimmed by 3 bases and J by 8 bases, leaving 16 bases between them. The CDR3 totals 14 residues.

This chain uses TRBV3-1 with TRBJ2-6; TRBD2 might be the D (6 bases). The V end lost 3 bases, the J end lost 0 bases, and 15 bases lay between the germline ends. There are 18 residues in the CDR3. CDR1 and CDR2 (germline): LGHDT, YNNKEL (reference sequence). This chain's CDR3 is CASSHGGFFSSGANVLTF. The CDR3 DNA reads TGTGCCAGCAGCCATGGAGGGTTTTTCTCCTCTGGGGCCAACGTCCTGACTTTC.

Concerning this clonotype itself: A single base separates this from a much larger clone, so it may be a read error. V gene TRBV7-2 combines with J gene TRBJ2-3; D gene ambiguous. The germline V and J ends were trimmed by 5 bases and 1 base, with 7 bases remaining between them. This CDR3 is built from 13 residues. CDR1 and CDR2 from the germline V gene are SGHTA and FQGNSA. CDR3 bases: TGTGCCAGCAGCGTCTCCCGCACAGATACGCAGTATTTT. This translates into CASSVSRTDTQYF.

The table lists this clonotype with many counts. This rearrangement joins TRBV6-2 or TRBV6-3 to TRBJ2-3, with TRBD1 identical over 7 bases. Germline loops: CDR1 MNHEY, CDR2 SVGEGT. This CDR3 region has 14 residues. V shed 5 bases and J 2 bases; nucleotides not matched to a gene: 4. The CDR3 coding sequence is TGTGCCAGCAGTATAGGGACAGACACAGATACGCAGTATTTT. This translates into CASSIGTDTDTQYF.

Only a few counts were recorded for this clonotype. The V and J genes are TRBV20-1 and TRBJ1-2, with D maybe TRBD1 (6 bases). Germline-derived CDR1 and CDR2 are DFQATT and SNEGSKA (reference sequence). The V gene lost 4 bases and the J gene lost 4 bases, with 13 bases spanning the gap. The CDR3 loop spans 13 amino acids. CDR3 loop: CSANRGAGYGYTF. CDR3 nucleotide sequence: TGCAGTGCTAATCGGGGGGCCGGCTATGGCTACACCTTC.

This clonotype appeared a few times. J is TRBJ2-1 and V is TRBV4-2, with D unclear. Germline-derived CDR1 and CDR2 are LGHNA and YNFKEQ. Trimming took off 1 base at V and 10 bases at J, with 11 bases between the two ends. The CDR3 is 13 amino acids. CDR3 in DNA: TGTGCCAGCAGCCAAGGTAGTAGAGACGAGCAGTTCTTC. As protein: CASSQGSRDEQFF.

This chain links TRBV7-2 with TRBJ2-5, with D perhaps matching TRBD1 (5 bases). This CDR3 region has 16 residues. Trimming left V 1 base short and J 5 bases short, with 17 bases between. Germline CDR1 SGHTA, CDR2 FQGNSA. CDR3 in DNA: TGTGCCAGCAGCTTAGTCATGTGGCAGGGTTTCGAGACCCAGTACTTC. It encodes CASSLVMWQGFETQYF.

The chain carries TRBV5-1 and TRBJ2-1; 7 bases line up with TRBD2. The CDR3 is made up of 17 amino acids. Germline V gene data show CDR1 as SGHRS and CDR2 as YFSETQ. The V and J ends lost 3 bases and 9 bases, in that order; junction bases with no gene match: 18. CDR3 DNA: TGCGCCAGCAGCTCCTGGAGGTTAGGGAGGGCCGAGGCTGAGCAGTTCTTC. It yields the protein CASSSWRLGRAEAEQFF.

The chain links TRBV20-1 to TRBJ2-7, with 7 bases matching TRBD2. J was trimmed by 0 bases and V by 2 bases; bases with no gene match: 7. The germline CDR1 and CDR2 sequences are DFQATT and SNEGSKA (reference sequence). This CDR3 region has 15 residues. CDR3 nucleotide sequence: TGCAGTGCTAGAATCCCTAGCGGTAGCTCCTACGAGCAGTACTTC. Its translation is CSARIPSGSSYEQYF.

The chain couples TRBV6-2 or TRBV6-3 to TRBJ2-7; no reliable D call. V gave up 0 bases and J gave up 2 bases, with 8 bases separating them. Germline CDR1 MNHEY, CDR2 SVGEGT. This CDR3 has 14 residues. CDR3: CASSYSRRPYEQYF. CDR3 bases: TGTGCCAGCAGTTACTCGAGAAGGCCCTACGAGCAGTACTTC.

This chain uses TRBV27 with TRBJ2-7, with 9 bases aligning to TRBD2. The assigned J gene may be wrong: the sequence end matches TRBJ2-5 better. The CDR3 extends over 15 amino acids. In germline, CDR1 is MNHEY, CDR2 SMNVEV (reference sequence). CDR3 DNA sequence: TGTGCCAGCAGTTTATCGCGGGAGGGAGGAGAGACCCAGTACTTC. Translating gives CASSLSREGGETQYF.

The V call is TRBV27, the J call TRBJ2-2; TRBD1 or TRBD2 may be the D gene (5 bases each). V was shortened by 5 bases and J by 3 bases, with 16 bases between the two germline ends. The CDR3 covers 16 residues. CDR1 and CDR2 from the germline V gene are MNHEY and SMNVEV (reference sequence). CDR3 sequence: CASSLGAGRDTGELFF. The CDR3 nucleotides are TGTGCCAGCAGTCTAGGAGCAGGGCGGGACACCGGGGAGCTGTTTTTT.

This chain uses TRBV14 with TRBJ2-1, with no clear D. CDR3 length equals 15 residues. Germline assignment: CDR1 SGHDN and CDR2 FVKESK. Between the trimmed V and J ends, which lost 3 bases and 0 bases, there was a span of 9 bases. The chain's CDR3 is CASSQDVGSYNEQFF. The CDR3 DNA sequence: TGTGCCAGCAGCCAGGATGTGGGCTCCTACAATGAGCAGTTCTTC.

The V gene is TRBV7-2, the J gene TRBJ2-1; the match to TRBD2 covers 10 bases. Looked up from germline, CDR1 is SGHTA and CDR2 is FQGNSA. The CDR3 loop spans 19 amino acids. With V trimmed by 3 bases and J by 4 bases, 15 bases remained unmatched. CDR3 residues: CASSLSSGSASTLYNEQFF. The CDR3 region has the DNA TGTGCCAGCAGCTTGTCTAGCGGGAGTGCTTCGACTCTTTACAATGAGCAGTTCTTC. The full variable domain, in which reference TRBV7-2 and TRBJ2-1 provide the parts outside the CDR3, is GAGVSQSPSNKVTEKGKDVELRCDPISGHTALYWYRQSLGQGLEFLIYFQGNSAPDKSGLPSDRFSAERTGGSVSTLTIQRTQQEDSAVYLCASSLSSGSASTLYNEQFFGPGTRLTVL.

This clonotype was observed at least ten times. CDR3: CASSYGSQETQYF. CDR3 nucleotide sequence: TGCGCCAGCAGTTACGGGAGCCAAGAGACCCAGTACTTC. This chain joins TRBV10-2 and TRBJ2-5; the D gene is possibly TRBD2 (6 bases). The CDR3 loop spans 13 amino acids. Germline-derived CDR1 and CDR2 are WSHSY and SAAADI. V lost 5 bases and J 1 base, leaving 8 bases between the germline ends.

CDR3 amino acids: CASSLGIAGAGNTIYF. In DNA form, the CDR3 reads TGTGCCAGCAGCTTAGGTATAGCGGGAGCTGGAAACACCATATATTTT. This chain links TRBV7-6 with TRBJ1-3; D remains unclear. The germline CDR1 and CDR2 sequences are SGHVS and FNYEAQ. The CDR3 is 16 residues long. V was clipped by 1 base and J by 2 bases, with 12 bases between them.

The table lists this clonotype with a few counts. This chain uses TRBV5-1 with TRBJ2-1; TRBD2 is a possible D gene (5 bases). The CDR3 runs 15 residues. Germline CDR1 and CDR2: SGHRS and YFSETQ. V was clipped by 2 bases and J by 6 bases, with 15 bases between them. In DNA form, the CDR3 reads TGCGCCAGCAGCTTCAGCCTAGCCGGGTTCAATGAGCAGTTCTTC. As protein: CASSFSLAGFNEQFF.

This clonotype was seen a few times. The CDR3 here is CASSLERNIAKNIQYF. CDR3 in DNA: TGTGCCAGCAGTTTGGAGCGGAATATAGCCAAAAACATTCAGTACTTC. The rearrangement uses TRBV28 and TRBJ2-4; weak D call: TRBD2 (5 bases). The V end lost 3 bases, the J end lost 0 bases, and 12 bases lay between the germline ends. This CDR3 contains 16 residues. The germline V gene has CDR1 MDHEN and CDR2 SYDVKM.

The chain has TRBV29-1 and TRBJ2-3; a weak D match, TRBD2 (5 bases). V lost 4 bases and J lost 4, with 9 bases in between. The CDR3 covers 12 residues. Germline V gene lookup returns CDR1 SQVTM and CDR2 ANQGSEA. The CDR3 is CSVVRVSDTQYF. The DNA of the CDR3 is TGCAGCGTTGTGAGGGTGTCAGATACGCAGTATTTT.

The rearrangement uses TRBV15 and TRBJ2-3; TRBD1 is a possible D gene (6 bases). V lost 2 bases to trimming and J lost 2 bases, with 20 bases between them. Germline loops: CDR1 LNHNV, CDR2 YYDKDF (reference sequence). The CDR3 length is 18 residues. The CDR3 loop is CATSRPPGRGPFTDTQYF. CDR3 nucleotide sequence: TGTGCCACCAGCAGACCGCCCGGCAGGGGACCTTTCACAGATACGCAGTATTTT.